Shown below are 15 T cell receptor beta chains from a single sample sequenced in a study of control samples from healthy donors and cancer patients. This table comes from immunoSEQ multiplex PCR, and its TCRdb copy is limited to in-frame clones, with some not included. In the table there are some 150,000 clones, approximately 94% of which are singletons. Specimen: blood. These receptors were collected from a middle-aged man in good health.

The V call is TRBV28, the J call TRBJ2-7; TRBD1 aligns across 8 bases. Losses at the gene ends were 2 bases for V and 4 bases for J; bases not matched to a gene: 10. Germline CDR1 MDHEN, CDR2 SYDVKM. The CDR3 loop spans 16 amino acids. The CDR3 sequence: CASSLGRAGQEYEQYF. DNA of the CDR3: TGTGCCAGCAGTTTAGGTAGGGCGGGACAGGAATACGAGCAGTACTTC.

This clone appeared a single time. The V gene is TRBV5-3, the J gene TRBJ2-7; 8 bases are shared with TRBD1. TRBV5-3 qualifies as an ORF whose function is uncertain. This CDR3 comprises 14 residues. With 4 bases clipped from V and 4 bases from J, the junction kept 7 bases outside the gene matches. The CDR3 loop reads CARSKDRAKYEQYF. As DNA, the CDR3 is TGTGCCAGAAGCAAGGACAGGGCCAAGTACGAGCAGTACTTC.

This chain connects TRBV6-1 to TRBJ2-5, with D unclear. V was trimmed by 0 bases and J by 5 bases, leaving 4 bases between them. The CDR3 has 12 residues. CDR1 and CDR2 from the germline V gene are MNHNS and SASEGT. The CDR3 loop reads CASSEARETQYF. The CDR3 nucleotides read TGTGCCAGCAGTGAAGCGAGGGAGACCCAGTACTTC.

V gene TRBV6-6 combines with J gene TRBJ2-1; D is perhaps TRBD1 or TRBD2 (6 bases each). There are 12 residues in the CDR3. With 10 bases removed from V and 4 bases from J, the gap between germline ends came to 11 bases. Germline V lookup: CDR1 MNHNY, CDR2 SVGAGI (reference sequence). The CDR3 is CAMRGDYNEQFF. The CDR3 DNA reads TGTGCCATGAGGGGGGATTACAATGAGCAGTTCTTC.

This sequence joins TRBV28 and TRBJ2-3, with D possibly matching TRBD1 (5 bases). The V gene's germline CDR1 is MDHEN and CDR2 SYDVKM. V shed 7 bases and J shed 4 bases, with 12 bases lying between them. There are 13 residues in the CDR3. CDR3 in amino acids: CASTRVGADTQYF. The CDR3 DNA is TGTGCCAGCACCAGGGTAGGTGCAGATACGCAGTATTTT.

This chain connects TRBV5-1 to TRBJ2-2, with no clear D. The CDR3 is made up of 13 amino acids. The germline V gene has CDR1 SGHRS and CDR2 YFSETQ. V lost 4 bases and J lost 8, with 12 bases in between. The CDR3 region is CASSVAYKGELFF. The CDR3 region has the DNA TGCGCCAGCAGCGTGGCGTATAAAGGGGAGCTGTTTTTT. Combining the CDR3 with reference TRBV5-1 and TRBJ2-2 gives the whole variable domain KAGVTQTPRYLIKTRGQQVTLSCSPISGHRSVSWYQQTPGQGLQFLFEYFSETQRNKGNFPGRFSGRQFSNSRSEMNVSTLELGDSALYLCASSVAYKGELFFGEGSRLTVL.

The chain links TRBV9 to TRBJ1-2, with D tentatively TRBD1 (5 bases). Per the germline V gene, CDR1 is SGDLS and CDR2 is YYNGEE. V lost 4 bases, J lost 1 base, and 14 bases lay in between. CDR3 size: 15 residues. CDR3 DNA: TGTGCCAGCAGCTCTAGACAGTCGAATAACTATGGCTACACCTTC. It is translated as CASSSRQSNNYGYTF.

The chain joins TRBV13 to TRBJ2-1, with 11 bases fitting TRBD2. Germline V gene lookup returns CDR1 PRHDT and CDR2 FYEKMQ (reference sequence). The CDR3 is made up of 16 amino acids. V lost 3 bases and J lost 2; bases outside the gene matches: 3. As DNA, the CDR3 is TGTGCCAGCAGCTTCCTTAGCGGGGGGGCCTACAATGAGCAGTTCTTC. Translation: CASSFLSGGAYNEQFF.

J is TRBJ1-5 and V is TRBV19; weak D call: TRBD1 (5 bases). The CDR3 covers 15 residues. Trimming stripped 5 bases from V and 2 bases from J, with 13 bases between. Germline loops: CDR1 LNHDA, CDR2 SQIVND (reference sequence). CDR3 sequence: CASSRGGVGNQPQHF. CDR3 DNA sequence: TGTGCCAGTAGTCGGGGGGGGGTCGGCAATCAGCCCCAGCATTTT.

The V call is TRBV7-8, the J call TRBJ2-7, with D possibly being TRBD1 (6 bases). Trimming took 5 bases from V and 2 from J, leaving 16 bases between them. Germline V gene lookup returns CDR1 SGHVS and CDR2 FQNEAQ. The CDR3 sequence is 15 residues long. The CDR3 bases are TGTGCCAGCAGCCCGAACAGGGATCCGCCCTACGAGCAGTACTTC. As protein: CASSPNRDPPYEQYF.

This rearrangement joins TRBV15 to TRBJ2-5; 7 positions match TRBD1. V was clipped by 1 base and J by 0 bases; unmatched bases: 2. Germline V gene data show CDR1 as LNHNV and CDR2 as YYDKDF (reference sequence). The CDR3 loop spans 15 amino acids. In DNA, the CDR3 is TGTGCCACCAGCAGAGTAGACAGGGACCAAGAGACCCAGTACTTC. It codes for CATSRVDRDQETQYF.

The gene calls are TRBV7-9 and TRBJ1-1; weak D call: TRBD1 (6 bases). CDR1 is SEHNR and CDR2 is FQNEAQ in the germline V gene (reference sequence). CDR3 length: 13 amino acids. Trimming pared 1 base from V and 4 bases from J, leaving 7 bases between. The CDR3 spells CASSLGDITEAFF. CDR3 coding DNA: TGTGCCAGCAGCTTAGGGGACATCACTGAAGCTTTCTTT.

This chain links TRBV28 with TRBJ2-7; possibly TRBD1 for D (6 bases). The CDR3 has 13 amino acids. Trimming cost V 8 bases and J 2 bases, with 13 bases left between them. Germline CDR1 is MDHEN and CDR2 is SYDVKM. The CDR3 region has the DNA TGTGCCAGCCGGAACAGGGACGCCTACGAGCAGTACTTC. Its translation: CASRNRDAYEQYF.

This chain connects TRBV9 to TRBJ1-1; D not certain. Trimming cost V 0 bases and J 0 bases, with 9 bases left between them. Germline V CDR1 and CDR2: SGDLS, YYNGEE. The CDR3 sequence is 15 residues long. The CDR3 region has the DNA TGTGCCAGCAGCGTAGAGCAGGCTATGAACACTGAAGCTTTCTTT. This sequence encodes CASSVEQAMNTEAFF.

CDR3 amino acids: CASSLTGGYGYTF. In DNA, the CDR3 is TGTGCCAGCAGCTTAACCGGGGGCTATGGCTACACCTTC. This chain joins TRBV7-9 and TRBJ1-2; D may be TRBD1 (5 bases). The CDR3 contains 13 residues. Germline CDR1 reads SEHNR; CDR2 reads FQNEAQ (reference sequence). V lost 2 bases and J 4 bases, leaving 8 bases between the germline ends.